This T cell receptor beta chain was sequenced during a study of shared clonotypes between healthy human individuals. As concerns this clone: Its antigen is not known.

TCRdb's table, derived via immunoSEQ multiplex PCR, lists solely in-frame clones and lacks some. The repertoire holds about 1 million clones, around four fifths seen once, with 1.2% to 1.5% in the top ten. Study observations and caveats: Sorted-subset sequencing was shown by rarefaction to be incomplete despite large depth. In contrast to clonotypes shared by all four donors, non-shared clonotypes had lower generation probabilities.

The CDR3 loop spans 14 amino acids. Germline CDR1 LNHDA, CDR2 SQIVND (reference sequence). V was clipped by 5 bases and J by 9 bases, with 19 bases between them. The rearrangement links TRBV19 to TRBJ1-2, with unresolved D. The sample taken for sequencing was memory CD4+ T cells sorted from blood. Subset here: CD45RA-negative fraction. The sequence was obtained from a man between 18 and 29 years old in good health. This chain's CDR3 is CASSQGKGWASYTF. The CDR3 DNA sequence: TGTGCCAGTAGTCAAGGGAAAGGGTGGGCGAGCTACACCTTC.